This entry describes one T cell receptor beta chain. Germline V gene data show CDR1 as SGHNT and CDR2 as YYREEE (reference sequence). V lost 0 bases and J 7 bases, leaving 13 bases between the germline ends. The CDR3 is 15 amino acids. This specimen comes from a study of neoadjuvant nivolumab and ipilimumab in lung cancer. Repertoires were generated with immunoSEQ multiplex PCR, while TCRdb's copy carries only in-frame clones and drops some. The profile shows 30,000 or so clones, 90% of them singletons. The rearrangement joins TRBV5-4 to TRBJ1-4; a weak D match, TRBD1 (5 bases). The sequencing here drew on peripheral blood, taken after neoadjuvant nivolumab, alone or with ipilimumab, at or shortly before surgery. The receptor was isolated from an adult with non-small cell lung cancer. CDR3 nucleotide sequence: TGTGCCAGCAGCTTGGGCCCGGGGGAAGGTGAAAAACTGTTTTTT. Its translation: CASSLGPGEGEKLFF.